Shown below are 6 T cell receptor beta chains from a single sample sequenced in a study of control samples from healthy donors and cancer patients. Assay used: immunoSEQ multiplex PCR; TCRdb lists only in-frame clones, some missing. The sample holds approximately 150,000 clones, more than 80% seen once. The sequenced sample was blood. These receptors all stem from a man younger than 30 in good health.

V and J are TRBV2 and TRBJ1-4; tentatively, D is TRBD1 (5 bases). The CDR3 has 14 amino acids. Germline V gene sequence: CDR1 SNHLY, CDR2 FYNNEI. V was pared by 7 bases and J by 5 bases, with 14 bases between. The CDR3 loop is CASKPGPANEKLFF. CDR3 in DNA: TGTGCCAGCAAACCGGGACCCGCCAATGAAAAACTGTTTTTT. The whole variable domain, remainder taken from reference TRBV2 and TRBJ1-4, is EPEVTQTPSHQVTQMGQEVILRCVPISNHLYFYWYRQILGQKVEFLVSFYNNEISEKSEIFDDQFSVERPDGSNFTLKIRSTKLEDSAMYFCASKPGPANEKLFFGSGTQLSVL.

In regard to this clone: The sample carries other DNA sequences with the same CDR3. The rearrangement joins TRBV7-9 to TRBJ2-7; a weak D match, TRBD1 (6 bases). This CDR3 contains 14 residues. V dropped 5 bases and J dropped 0 bases, with 11 bases sitting between them. The germline gives CDR1 SEHNR, CDR2 FQNEAQ (reference sequence). This CDR3 is CASSHRDRSYEQYF. Here the CDR3 DNA reads TGTGCCAGCAGCCACAGGGATCGCTCCTACGAGCAGTACTTC.

The chain employs TRBV7-6 and TRBJ1-2; D call uncertain. The CDR3 has 16 residues. Germline lookup yields CDR1 SGHVS and CDR2 FNYEAQ. The V end lost 2 bases, the J end lost 3 bases, and 16 bases lay between the germline ends. The CDR3 here is CASSLTGSPEDYGYTF. CDR3 coding DNA: TGTGCCAGCAGCTTAACCGGGTCGCCCGAAGACTATGGCTACACCTTC. Supplemented by reference TRBV7-6 and TRBJ1-2, the full variable domain reads GAGVSQSPRYKVTKRGQDVALRCDPISGHVSLYWYRQALGQGPEFLTYFNYEAQQDKSGLPNDRFSAERPEGSISTLTIQRTEQRDSAMYRCASSLTGSPEDYGYTFGSGTRLTVV.

The count of this clone is one. The gene calls are TRBV9 and TRBJ1-2, with 8 bases fitting TRBD1. The junction had 2 bases not matched to a gene; V was cut back by 4 bases and J by 3 bases. The CDR3 covers 13 residues. Looked up from germline, CDR1 is SGDLS and CDR2 is YYNGEE. CDR3 coding DNA: TGTGCCAGCAGCTCGGACAGGGACTATGGCTACACCTTC. This sequence encodes CASSSDRDYGYTF.

The chain uses TRBV4-2 and TRBJ2-3, with D unresolved. The length of the CDR3 is 12 residues. Germline V CDR1 and CDR2: LGHNA, YNFKEQ. Trimming took 2 bases from V and 10 from J, leaving 10 bases between them. The CDR3 nucleotides read TGTGCCAGCAGCCAATCTAACACGGCGCAGTATTTT. Translating gives CASSQSNTAQYF.

The rearrangement links TRBV10-3 to TRBJ2-3, with TRBD1 matching 9 bases. Trimming at V came to 5 bases and at J to 0 bases, leaving 9 bases not matched to a gene. This CDR3 has 17 residues. CDR1 is ENHRY and CDR2 is SYGVKD in the germline V gene. The DNA for the CDR3 is TGTGCCATCAGTTATGGCCCGACAGGGGGAAGCACAGATACGCAGTATTTT. Translation: CAISYGPTGGSTDTQYF.